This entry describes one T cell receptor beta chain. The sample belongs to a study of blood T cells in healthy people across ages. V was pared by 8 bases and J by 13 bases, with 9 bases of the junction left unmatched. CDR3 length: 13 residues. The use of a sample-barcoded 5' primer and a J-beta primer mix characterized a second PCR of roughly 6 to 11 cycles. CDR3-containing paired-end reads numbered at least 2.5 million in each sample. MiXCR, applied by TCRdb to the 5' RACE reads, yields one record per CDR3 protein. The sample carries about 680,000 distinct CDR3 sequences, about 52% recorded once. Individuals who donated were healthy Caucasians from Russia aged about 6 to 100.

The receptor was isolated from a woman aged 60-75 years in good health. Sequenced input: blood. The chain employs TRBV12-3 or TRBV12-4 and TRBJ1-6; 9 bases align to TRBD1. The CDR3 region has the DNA TGTGCCAGCCACAACGGGGACAGGGACCCCCTCCACTTT. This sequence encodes CASHNGDRDPLHF.